Sequencing of this T cell receptor beta chain was carried out in a study of T cells in Graves' hyperthyroidism and ophthalmopathy. Study background: It was at initial diagnosis, before any treatment, that peripheral blood was collected. Study findings and constraints: Also found in blood were most expanded thyroid clonotypes above 0.001.

Germline CDR1 SEHNR, CDR2 FQNEAQ (reference sequence). CDR3 length equals 13 residues. The V and J ends lost 6 bases and 4 bases respectively, with 10 bases between them. TCR beta CDR3 regions were amplified from RNA transcripts. HTBI primers drove first-round RT-PCR of the TCR CDR3. TCRdb re-called the multiplex PCR reads with MiXCR, one entry per CDR3 protein. The sample carries around 720,000 distinct CDR3 sequences, about 35% recorded once. Note on this clonotype: Its antigen is currently unknown.

Not enrolled were patients with uncontrolled infection, other autoimmune disease, pregnancy or lactation. The J gene is TRBJ2-1, the V gene TRBV7-9; tentatively, D is TRBD1 (6 bases). Sequencing used blood. The clonotype originates from a woman aged 40 to 50 with Graves' hyperthyroidism. The CDR3 DNA reads as TGTGCCAGCAGTTCAGGGGCTTACAATGAGCAGTTCTTC. It specifies CASSSGAYNEQFF.